This note documents a single T cell receptor (beta chain) sequence. The data derive from a study of blood T cell repertoires in COVID-19. Study-wide context: Specimens from acute and convalescent COVID-19 originated in the United States, Italy and Spain.

The CDR3 loop spans 12 amino acids. Per germline, CDR1 MDHEN and CDR2 SYDVKM. The trim removed 6 bases at V and 5 bases at J, leaving 2 bases unmatched. TCRdb's copy holds only in-frame clones and misses some; the assay was immunoSEQ multiplex PCR. The profile shows 350,000 to 450,000 clones, roughly 84% of them singletons. Participants' own reports of clinical history determined their cohort assignment. During the 2 weeks before they entered the study, exposed participants had met someone with a PCR-confirmed or clinician-diagnosed COVID-19 case. Sequenced input: PBMCs or T cells enriched from blood (not recorded which). The J gene is TRBJ1-1, the V gene TRBV28; TRBD1 matches at 8 bases. The sequence was obtained from a woman under 30 who had been exposed to COVID-19. CDR3 loop: CASRDRVTEAFF. The CDR3, as DNA: TGTGCCAGCAGGGACAGGGTGACTGAAGCTTTCTTT.